The rows below give T cell receptor beta chains drawn from one sample of a study of response to subunit inactivated influenza vaccine. TCRdb reprocessed the RT-PCR reads via MiXCR and lists one record per CDR3 protein. The table records hundreds of thousands of distinct CDR3 sequences, around 14% of them present only once. Sequences were derived from PBMCs from blood, sampled 11 to 12 days after vaccination. These receptors were obtained from a man in his forties or fifties who received an inactivated influenza vaccine. Each CDR3 is given with its conserved first and last residue. A D gene is named only where the DNA matches it firmly. Clone size, where shown, is once, few, many, or a class for clones that have expanded.

clone_size cdr3_length j_call d_call v_call cdr3_nt cdr3_aa
few 15 TRBJ2-7 NA TRBV5-1 TGCGCCAGCAGCTTGGCCCTGACGGGAGCCTACGAGCAGTACTTC CASSLALTGAYEQYF
NA 16 TRBJ2-3 TRBD2 TRBV5-1 TGCGCCAGCAGCCGAGGTTCTAGCGGGAGCACAGATACGCAGTATTTT CASSRGSSGSTDTQYF
NA 15 TRBJ2-7 TRBD1 TRBV24-1 TGTGCCACCAGTGATTCGGGGACAGGCAGCGACGAGCAGTACTTC CATSDSGTGSDEQYF
few 12 TRBJ2-7 NA TRBV2 TGTGCCAGCTTTCGGGGGAAGAGCGAGCAGTACTTC CASFRGKSEQYF
NA 15 TRBJ1-2 TRBD1 TRBV7-3 TGTGCCAGCAGCCCGATGACAGGGGGCGCGGAGGGCTACACCTTC CASSPMTGGAEGYTF
NA 16 TRBJ2-3 NA TRBV7-6 TGTGCCAGCAGCTTAGGGTTCCAACACAACACAGATACGCAGTATTTT CASSLGFQHNTDTQYF
NA 15 TRBJ2-7 TRBD1 TRBV6-2/TRBV6-3 TGTGCCAGCAGTTCCGCATACAGGGGAGACTACGAGCAGTACTTC CASSSAYRGDYEQYF
NA 17 TRBJ2-3 TRBD1 TRBV6-5 TGTGCCAGCAGTTCCAGACAGGGGGTTTTCGGAACAGATACGCAGTATTTT CASSSRQGVFGTDTQYF
NA 17 TRBJ2-7 NA TRBV7-2 TGTGCCAGCAGCTTAGTTTTTTCCAACACGATCTCCTACGAGCAGTACTTC CASSLVFSNTISYEQYF
NA 13 TRBJ1-4 NA TRBV20-1 TGCAGTGCTAGGGGCCCGGGAGGAGAAAAACTGTTTTTT CSARGPGGEKLFF
NA 13 TRBJ1-2 NA TRBV20-1 TGCAGTGCCATCGACTCGCCATCCTATGGCTACACCTTC CSAIDSPSYGYTF
few 15 TRBJ2-3 TRBD2 TRBV20-1 TGCAGTGCTCACACTAGCGGGGGGGCCCGGGATACGCAGTATTTT CSAHTSGGARDTQYF
few 14 TRBJ2-7 TRBD2 TRBV29-1 TGCAGCGCCATGGTGCTAGCGGGGGTCTGGGAGCAGTACTTC CSAMVLAGVWEQYF
few 14 TRBJ2-5 NA TRBV10-3 TGTGCCATCAGTGTGGCCCTAGGAGGGGAGACCCAGTACTTC CAISVALGGETQYF
NA 14 TRBJ2-7 NA TRBV18 TGTGCCAGCTCACCACCTGCGGCCTCCTACGAGCAGTACTTC CASSPPAASYEQYF
few 12 TRBJ1-1 TRBD1 TRBV4-1 TGCGCCAGCAGCCAGGGACAGAGTGAAGCTTTCTTT CASSQGQSEAFF
NA 15 TRBJ1-5 TRBD1 TRBV7-9 TGTGCCAGCAGTACCGCGGGACAGGGCCATCAGCCCCAGCATTTT CASSTAGQGHQPQHF
NA 15 TRBJ2-2 NA TRBV2 TGTGCCAGCAGTGTATCCGGCGGGAACACCGGGGAGCTGTTTTTT CASSVSGGNTGELFF
few 11 TRBJ1-6 TRBD1 TRBV24-1 TGTGCCACCAGTGACGGACAGGGGCTCCACTTT CATSDGQGLHF
few 15 TRBJ1-5 NA TRBV7-2 TGTGCCAGCAGCTTAGTGTGGGGGAACAATCAGCCCCAGCATTTT CASSLVWGNNQPQHF
few 16 TRBJ2-1 NA TRBV7-2 TGTGCCAGCAGCTTAGCGTTTAGCGGCGCCTACAATGAGCAGTTCTTC CASSLAFSGAYNEQFF
few 15 TRBJ2-5 NA TRBV5-1 TGCGCCAGCAGCTTGGGACTAGTAGGTAGAGAGACCCAGTACTTC CASSLGLVGRETQYF
NA 16 TRBJ1-6 TRBD1 TRBV5-1 TGCGCCAGCAGCTTGGTCTCGCAGGGGGCAGGTTCACCCCTCCACTTT CASSLVSQGAGSPLHF
few 18 TRBJ1-2 TRBD1 TRBV28 TGTGCCAGCAGTTTATTTATAGTAATTGGGACAGGCTCAAGTGGCTACACCTTC CASSLFIVIGTGSSGYTF
few 14 TRBJ2-3 TRBD1 TRBV9 TGTGCCAGCAGCGTAGAGGGACAGGGTCATACGCAGTATTTT CASSVEGQGHTQYF
few 18 TRBJ1-3 NA TRBV19 TGTGCCAGTAGTATTGGATGGAGGGGGAAGAAGACTGGAAACACCATATATTTT CASSIGWRGKKTGNTIYF
NA 13 TRBJ2-1 TRBD2 TRBV20-1 TGCAGTGCCACCGGGACTAGGCTTAATGAGCAGTTCTTC CSATGTRLNEQFF
NA 14 TRBJ2-7 TRBD1 TRBV5-1 TGCGCCAGCAGCTTCCGGACAGGGTTCTACGAGCAGTACTTC CASSFRTGFYEQYF
few 14 TRBJ2-7 NA TRBV29-1 TGCAGCGTGATTCGAGACAGCCGTGGGTACGAGCAGTACTTC CSVIRDSRGYEQYF
NA 13 TRBJ1-1 TRBD1 TRBV20-1 TGCAGTGCTAAGGACAGGTTGAACACTGAAGCTTTCTTT CSAKDRLNTEAFF